This is a list of T cell receptor beta chains from one sample in a study of shared clonotypes between healthy human individuals. Only in-frame clones appear in the TCRdb table, and some are missing; sequencing was by immunoSEQ multiplex PCR. The repertoire has some 2,000,000 clones, 90% to 95% of them found once; the top ten carry 0.13%. Sequencing was performed on naive CD4+ T cells sorted from blood. The receptors were gathered from a man aged 18 to 29 in good health. The CDR3 runs from the conserved cysteine through the conserved F or W. The D gene is left open where the match is weak. Clone size is not always given. Where it is, it says once, few, many or a class for expanded clones.

v_call: TRBV30
d_call: TRBD1
clone_size: NA
j_call: TRBJ1-4
cdr3_aa: CAWATGRGEKLFF
cdr3_nt: TGTGCCTGGGCGACAGGGAGAGGTGAAAAACTGTTTTTT

v_call: TRBV6-5
d_call: TRBD1
clone_size: NA
j_call: TRBJ2-7
cdr3_aa: CASSYSGRGQYEQYF
cdr3_nt: TGTGCCAGCAGTTACTCGGGCAGGGGGCAATACGAGCAGTACTTC

v_call: TRBV12-2
d_call: NA
clone_size: NA
j_call: TRBJ2-2
cdr3_aa: CASRPRDRNTGELFF
cdr3_nt: TGTGCAAGTCGCCCTCGGGACAGAAACACCGGGGAGCTGTTTTTT

v_call: TRBV5-6
d_call: TRBD2
clone_size: NA
j_call: TRBJ2-3
cdr3_aa: CASSGWLAGDTDTQYF
cdr3_nt: TGTGCCAGCAGTGGCTGGTTAGCGGGGGACACAGATACGCAGTATTTT

v_call: TRBV6-5
d_call: NA
clone_size: NA
j_call: TRBJ2-1
cdr3_aa: CASSYQVSGRGDEQFF
cdr3_nt: TGTGCCAGCAGTTATCAGGTCTCGGGGAGAGGGGATGAGCAGTTCTTC

v_call: TRBV30
d_call: TRBD1
clone_size: NA
j_call: TRBJ1-2
cdr3_aa: CAWSVGQGASVYGYTF
cdr3_nt: TGTGCCTGGAGTGTCGGACAGGGGGCGAGTGTCTATGGCTACACCTTC

v_call: TRBV5-1
d_call: TRBD1
clone_size: once
j_call: TRBJ1-2
cdr3_aa: CASSREGQGAIYGYTF
cdr3_nt: TGCGCCAGCAGCCGGGAGGGACAGGGCGCTATATATGGCTACACCTTC

v_call: TRBV11-2
d_call: TRBD2
clone_size: NA
j_call: TRBJ2-2
cdr3_aa: CASSLSPSGTTGELFF
cdr3_nt: TGTGCCAGCAGCTTATCCCCTAGCGGTACTACCGGGGAGCTGTTTTTT

v_call: TRBV18
d_call: NA
clone_size: NA
j_call: TRBJ2-5
cdr3_aa: CASSPPSRQETQYF
cdr3_nt: TGTGCCAGCTCACCACCGTCCAGACAAGAGACCCAGTACTTC

v_call: TRBV18
d_call: TRBD2
clone_size: few
j_call: TRBJ2-7
cdr3_aa: CASSLGLAGVDEQYF
cdr3_nt: TGTGCCAGCTCACTGGGACTAGCGGGAGTCGACGAGCAGTACTTC

v_call: TRBV5-1
d_call: NA
clone_size: NA
j_call: TRBJ1-6
cdr3_aa: CASSLSQGLNSPLHF
cdr3_nt: TGCGCCAGCAGCTTGAGTCAGGGGTTAAATTCACCCCTCCACTTT

v_call: TRBV28
d_call: TRBD1
clone_size: NA
j_call: TRBJ1-5
cdr3_aa: CASSQTGDQPQHF
cdr3_nt: TGTGCCAGCAGTCAGACAGGGGATCAGCCCCAGCATTTT

v_call: TRBV29-1
d_call: NA
clone_size: NA
j_call: TRBJ1-1
cdr3_aa: CSTLNGVNTEAFF
cdr3_nt: TGCAGCACCCTAAACGGGGTGAACACTGAAGCTTTCTTT

v_call: TRBV7-9
d_call: NA
clone_size: NA
j_call: TRBJ2-1
cdr3_aa: CASSPSGSKGVNNEQFF
cdr3_nt: TGTGCCAGCAGCCCTTCGGGGAGTAAGGGAGTTAACAATGAGCAGTTCTTC

v_call: TRBV12-5
d_call: NA
clone_size: NA
j_call: TRBJ2-3
cdr3_aa: CASGQMDTQYF
cdr3_nt: TGTGCTAGTGGCCAGATGGATACGCAGTATTTT

v_call: TRBV7-2
d_call: NA
clone_size: NA
j_call: TRBJ2-1
cdr3_aa: CASSLTSLSSYNEQFF
cdr3_nt: TGTGCCAGCAGCTTAACTAGCCTGAGCTCCTACAATGAGCAGTTCTTC

v_call: TRBV19
d_call: NA
clone_size: NA
j_call: TRBJ2-7
cdr3_aa: CASSISIPSYEQYF
cdr3_nt: TGTGCCAGTAGTATCAGTATTCCCTCCTACGAGCAGTACTTC

v_call: TRBV7-9
d_call: NA
clone_size: NA
j_call: TRBJ2-2
cdr3_aa: CASSLVLRTGELFF
cdr3_nt: TGTGCCAGCAGCTTAGTACTTAGGACCGGGGAGCTGTTTTTT

v_call: TRBV7-8
d_call: TRBD2
clone_size: NA
j_call: TRBJ2-2
cdr3_aa: CASSLQGREANTGELFF
cdr3_nt: TGTGCCAGCAGCTTACAAGGGCGGGAGGCCAACACCGGGGAGCTGTTTTTT

v_call: TRBV10-3
d_call: NA
clone_size: NA
j_call: TRBJ2-1
cdr3_aa: CAISESTASREQFF
cdr3_nt: TGTGCCATCAGTGAGTCGACAGCCTCCAGAGAGCAGTTCTTC

v_call: TRBV5-6
d_call: TRBD1
clone_size: once
j_call: TRBJ1-2
cdr3_aa: CASSLVGGQGNGYTF
cdr3_nt: TGTGCCAGCAGCTTGGTAGGGGGACAGGGAAATGGCTACACCTTC

v_call: TRBV18
d_call: NA
clone_size: NA
j_call: TRBJ1-5
cdr3_aa: CASSPLENQPQHF
cdr3_nt: TGTGCCAGCTCACCACTAGAAAATCAGCCCCAGCATTTT